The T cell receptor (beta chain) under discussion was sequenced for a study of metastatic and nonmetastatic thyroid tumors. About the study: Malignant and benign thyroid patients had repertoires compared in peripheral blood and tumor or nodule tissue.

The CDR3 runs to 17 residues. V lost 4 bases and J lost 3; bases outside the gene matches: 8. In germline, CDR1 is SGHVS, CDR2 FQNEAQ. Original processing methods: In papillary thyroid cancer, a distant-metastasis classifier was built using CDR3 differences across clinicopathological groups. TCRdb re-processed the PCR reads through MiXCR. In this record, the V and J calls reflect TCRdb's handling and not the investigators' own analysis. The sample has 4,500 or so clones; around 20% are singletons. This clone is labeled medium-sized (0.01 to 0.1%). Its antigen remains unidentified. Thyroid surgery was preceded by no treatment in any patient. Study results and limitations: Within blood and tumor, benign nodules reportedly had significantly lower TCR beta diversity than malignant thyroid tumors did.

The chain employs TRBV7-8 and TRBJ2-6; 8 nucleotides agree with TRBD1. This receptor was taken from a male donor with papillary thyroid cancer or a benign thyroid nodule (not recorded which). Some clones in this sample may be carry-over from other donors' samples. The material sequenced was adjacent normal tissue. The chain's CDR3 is CASSSDRGVYGANVLTF. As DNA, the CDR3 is TGTGCCAGCAGCTCAGACAGGGGCGTGTATGGGGCCAACGTCCTGACTTTC. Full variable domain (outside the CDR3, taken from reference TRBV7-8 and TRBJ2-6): GAGVSQSPRYKVAKRGQDVALRCDPISGHVSLFWYQQALGQGPEFLTYFQNEAQLDKSGLPSDRFFAERPEGSVSTLKIQRTQQEDSAVYLCASSSDRGVYGANVLTFGAGSRLTVL.